This TCR beta chain was recovered during a study of cytomegalovirus exposure and HLA in healthy donors. In the PCR, 60 Vbeta and 13 Jbeta primers were used. Measured with immunoSEQ multiplex PCR; TCRdb has only the in-frame clones, and not every one. The top ten hold 2.6% of the sample, which has about 200,000 clones, around 64% seen once. Looked up from germline, CDR1 is SGHAT and CDR2 is FQNNGV. The ends lost 0 bases at V and 2 bases at J; junction bases unmatched: 6. This CDR3 region has 17 residues. This clone turned up a few times. This clonotype was sampled from a man aged 35-49 years in good health and CMV-seropositive. The sequencing input was PBMCs. This chain joins TRBV11-2 and TRBJ2-7; 11 bases are a match to TRBD2. The CDR3 loop reads CASSLDPSGGLTYEQYF. The CDR3 region has the DNA TGTGCCAGCAGCTTAGATCCTAGCGGGGGGCTAACCTACGAGCAGTACTTC.